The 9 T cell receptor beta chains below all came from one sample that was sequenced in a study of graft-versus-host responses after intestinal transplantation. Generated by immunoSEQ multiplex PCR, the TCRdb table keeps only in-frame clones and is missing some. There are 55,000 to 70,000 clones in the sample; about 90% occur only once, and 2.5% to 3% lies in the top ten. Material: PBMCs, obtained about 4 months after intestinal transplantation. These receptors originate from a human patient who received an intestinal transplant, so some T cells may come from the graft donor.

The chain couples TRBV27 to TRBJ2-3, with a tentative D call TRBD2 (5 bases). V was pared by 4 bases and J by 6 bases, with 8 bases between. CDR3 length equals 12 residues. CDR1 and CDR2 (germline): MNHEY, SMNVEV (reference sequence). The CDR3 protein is CASSSIADTQYF. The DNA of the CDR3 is TGTGCCAGCAGTTCCATAGCGGATACGCAGTATTTT.

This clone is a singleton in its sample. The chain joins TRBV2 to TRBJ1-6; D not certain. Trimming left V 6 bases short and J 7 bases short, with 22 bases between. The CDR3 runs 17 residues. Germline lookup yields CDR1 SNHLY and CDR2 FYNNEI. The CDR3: CASRFKPGSPGNSPLHF. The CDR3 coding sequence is TGTGCCAGCAGGTTTAAACCGGGTTCCCCGGGAAATTCACCCCTCCACTTT.

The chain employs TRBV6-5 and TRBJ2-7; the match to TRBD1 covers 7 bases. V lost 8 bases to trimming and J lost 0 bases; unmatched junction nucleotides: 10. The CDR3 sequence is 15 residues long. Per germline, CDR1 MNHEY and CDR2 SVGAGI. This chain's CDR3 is CASSRSGGYSYEQYF. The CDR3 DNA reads TGTGCCAGCTCGCGTTCAGGGGGATACTCCTACGAGCAGTACTTC.

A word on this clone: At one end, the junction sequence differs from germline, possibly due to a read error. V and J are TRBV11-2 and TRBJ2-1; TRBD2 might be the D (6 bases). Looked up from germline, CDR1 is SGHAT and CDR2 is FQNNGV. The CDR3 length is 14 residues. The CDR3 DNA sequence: TGTGCCAGCAGCTTAGCGGGGGTGTACAGTGAGCAGTTCTTC. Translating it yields CASSLAGVYSEQFF.

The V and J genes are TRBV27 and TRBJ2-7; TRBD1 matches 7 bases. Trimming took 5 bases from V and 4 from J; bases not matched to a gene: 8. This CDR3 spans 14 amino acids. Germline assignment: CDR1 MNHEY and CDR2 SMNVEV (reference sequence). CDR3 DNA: TGTGCCAGCAGTCCCTTGGGACAGAAGTACGAGCAGTACTTC. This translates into CASSPLGQKYEQYF.

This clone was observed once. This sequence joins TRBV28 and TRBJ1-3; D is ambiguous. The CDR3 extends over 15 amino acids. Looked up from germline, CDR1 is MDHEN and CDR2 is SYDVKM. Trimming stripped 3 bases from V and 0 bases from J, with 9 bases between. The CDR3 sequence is CASSFTKPSGNTIYF. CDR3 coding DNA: TGTGCCAGCAGTTTCACCAAACCCTCTGGAAACACCATATATTTT.

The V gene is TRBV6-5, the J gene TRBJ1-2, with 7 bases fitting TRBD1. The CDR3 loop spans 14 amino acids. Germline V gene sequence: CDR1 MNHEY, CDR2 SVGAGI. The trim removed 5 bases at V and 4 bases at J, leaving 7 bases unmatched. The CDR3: CASSSGTATYGYTF. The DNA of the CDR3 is TGTGCCAGCAGTAGCGGGACAGCGACCTATGGCTACACCTTC.

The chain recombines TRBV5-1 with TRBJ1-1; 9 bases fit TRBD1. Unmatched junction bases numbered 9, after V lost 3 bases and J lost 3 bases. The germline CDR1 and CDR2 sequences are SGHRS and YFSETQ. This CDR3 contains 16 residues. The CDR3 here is CASSWGTGFLDTEAFF. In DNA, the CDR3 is TGCGCCAGCAGCTGGGGGACAGGGTTTTTGGACACTGAAGCTTTCTTT. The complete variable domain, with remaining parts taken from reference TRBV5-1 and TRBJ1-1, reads KAGVTQTPRYLIKTRGQQVTLSCSPISGHRSVSWYQQTPGQGLQFLFEYFSETQRNKGNFPGRFSGRQFSNSRSEMNVSTLELGDSALYLCASSWGTGFLDTEAFFGQGTRLTVV.

The CDR3 here is CASSYSGTSGETQYF. The CDR3 region has the DNA TGTGCCAGCAGTTACTCTGGAACTAGCGGCGAGACCCAGTACTTC. The chain uses TRBV6-5 and TRBJ2-5; 8 positions agree with TRBD2. V shed 0 bases and J 5 bases; nucleotides not matched to a gene: 5. CDR1 and CDR2 (germline): MNHEY, SVGAGI. CDR3 size: 15 residues.